This T cell receptor beta chain is from a study of control samples from healthy donors and cancer patients. Profiling relied on immunoSEQ multiplex PCR, and the TCRdb table lists in-frame clones only, not all of them. This sample has some 130,000 clones, with about 90% found just once. The CDR3 is 13 amino acids. Trimming took 3 bases from V and 7 from J; bases not matched to a gene: 5. Germline loops: CDR1 MRHNA, CDR2 SNTAGT. This chain joins TRBV6-4 and TRBJ1-1; TRBD1 matches 7 bases. The sequencing input was blood. The sequence was obtained from a woman aged 45-60 years in good health. The CDR3 protein is CASSEQGTGEAFF. In nucleotides, the CDR3 is TGTGCCAGCAGTGAACAGGGGACGGGTGAAGCTTTCTTT.